The 23 T cell receptor beta chains listed next were all sequenced from one sample in a study of regulatory T cells in long-lasting Graves disease. The time point here: persistent/refractory GD, antithyroid drugs over 5 years with positive TRAb. Construction of the TCR library relied on RNA isolated from PBMCs. In building TCR beta libraries, iRepertoire HTBI primers were used together with Arm-PCR of CDR3 regions. TCRdb passed the multiplex PCR reads through MiXCR, listing each CDR3 protein once. Among a few hundred thousand distinct CDR3 sequences listed, 23% were seen once. The sample here was peripheral blood mononuclear cells (PBMCs), taken when the disease was refractory, from a patient treated with antithyroid drugs. These receptors all stem from a female donor with Graves disease.

This clonotype was recorded many times. The gene calls are TRBV6-1 and TRBJ1-5; D perhaps matches TRBD1 (5 bases). V was trimmed by 6 bases and J by 7 bases, leaving 22 bases between them. The CDR3 totals 16 residues. The V gene's germline CDR1 is MNHNS and CDR2 SASEGT. CDR3 region: CASRRGGARVEQPQHF. CDR3 nucleotides: TGTGCCAGCAGACGTGGAGGGGCGAGAGTAGAACAGCCCCAGCATTTT.

J is TRBJ2-2 and V is TRBV7-3; 9 nucleotides agree with TRBD1. This CDR3 comprises 15 residues. The V gene's germline CDR1 is SGHTA and CDR2 FQGTGA. The V segment lost 4 bases and the J segment 4 bases; nucleotides outside the gene matches: 4. In DNA form, the CDR3 reads TGTGCCAGCAGCTCAGGACAGGGGCCCACCGGGGAGCTGTTTTTT. Translated: CASSSGQGPTGELFF. The full variable domain, with the rest looked up from reference TRBV7-3 and TRBJ2-2, is GAGVSQTPSNKVTEKGKYVELRCDPISGHTALYWYRQSLGQGPEFLIYFQGTGAADDSGLPNDRFFAVRPEGSVSTLKIQRTERGDSAVYLCASSSGQGPTGELFFGEGSRLTVL.

V is TRBV27 and J is TRBJ1-4; 8 bases fit TRBD1. V lost 7 bases and J lost 2; bases outside the gene matches: 18. The V gene's germline CDR1 is MNHEY and CDR2 SMNVEV (reference sequence). This CDR3 has 19 residues. The CDR3 loop reads CASKKGLAGGLLTNEKLFF. CDR3 coding DNA: TGTGCCAGCAAAAAGGGTCTGGCAGGGGGCCTTCTCACTAATGAAAAACTGTTTTTT.

The chain employs TRBV6-2 or TRBV6-3 and TRBJ1-1; 10 bases align to TRBD1. With V trimmed by 9 bases and J by 6 bases, 10 bases remained unmatched. Per the germline V gene, CDR1 is MNHEY and CDR2 is SVGEGT. This CDR3 is 14 amino acids long. The CDR3 loop is CASAGTGVTAEAFF. The DNA for the CDR3 is TGTGCCAGTGCCGGGACAGGGGTAACCGCTGAAGCTTTCTTT.

This clonotype was recorded a few times. The J gene is TRBJ1-6, the V gene TRBV27; D unresolved. The germline V gene encodes CDR1 MNHEY and CDR2 SMNVEV (reference sequence). Trimming stripped 5 bases from V and 5 bases from J, with 13 bases between. There are 15 residues in the CDR3. This chain's CDR3 is CASSPIPTDNSPLHF. The CDR3 nucleotides are TGTGCCAGCAGTCCCATCCCAACGGATAATTCACCCCTCCACTTT.

CDR3 DNA sequence: TGTGCCTGGAGTCTGAGGGTCCGGACAGGGTGGGCCGGGGAGCTGTTTTTT. This sequence encodes CAWSLRVRTGWAGELFF. The rearrangement joins TRBV30 to TRBJ2-2; 8 nucleotides line up with TRBD1. This CDR3 spans 17 amino acids. Germline V lookup: CDR1 GTSNPN, CDR2 SVGIG (reference sequence). V lost 2 bases and J lost 6; bases outside the gene matches: 14.

This clonotype was picked up many times. V usage is TRBV19 and J usage is TRBJ1-1, with 9 bases matching TRBD1. V was pared by 4 bases and J by 1 base, with 10 bases of the junction left unmatched. The germline V gene has CDR1 LNHDA and CDR2 SQIVND (reference sequence). The CDR3 is 17 residues long. CDR3 DNA sequence: TGTGCCAGTAGTACCCCCCGGGACAGGGCGGCGAACACTGAAGCTTTCTTT. Its translation: CASSTPRDRAANTEAFF.

CDR3 sequence: CACTLRNTGELFF. The CDR3 bases are TGTGCCTGCACCCTGAGGAACACCGGGGAGCTGTTTTTT. V is TRBV12-3 or TRBV12-4 and J is TRBJ2-2; D is ambiguous. The CDR3 covers 13 residues. Trimming left V 11 bases short and J 1 base short, with 11 bases between.

This clonotype appeared many times. CDR3 sequence: CASSYTTAYGYTF. CDR3 DNA: TGTGCCAGCAGTTACACGACGGCCTATGGCTACACCTTC. The chain uses TRBV6-5 and TRBJ1-2; D gene unclear. The CDR3 loop spans 13 amino acids. Trimming removed 2 bases from V and 4 bases from J, with 8 bases in between. The germline CDR1 and CDR2 sequences are MNHEY and SVGAGI.

A note on this clonotype: The germline gene is not matched at one end of the junction; a read error may be the cause. The CDR3 bases are TGCGCCAGCAGCCAAGTCGGCAGGCGAGGTCAGCCCCAGCATTTT. It encodes CASSQVGRRGQPQHF. The V and J genes are TRBV28 and TRBJ1-5; D remains unclear. CDR1 MDHEN and CDR2 SYDVKM come from the germline V gene. This CDR3 comprises 15 residues.

This clonotype was counted many times. The CDR3 bases are TGTGCCAGCAGTGACTGGACTAGCGGACACTACGAGCAGTACTTC. Its translation is CASSDWTSGHYEQYF. The chain employs TRBV25-1 and TRBJ2-7, with 10 bases that match TRBD2. V trimming: 3 bases; J trimming: 3 bases; junction bases outside the gene matches: 5. The CDR3 is made up of 15 amino acids. Per germline, CDR1 MGHDK and CDR2 SYGVNS.

The table lists this clonotype with a few counts. The chain carries TRBV7-6 and TRBJ2-5; the match to TRBD2 covers 9 bases. The V gene's germline CDR1 is SGHVS and CDR2 FNYEAQ. The CDR3 covers 15 residues. The J segment lost 0 bases and the V segment lost 5 bases, leaving 4 bases of the junction unmatched. Here the CDR3 reads CASSVLAGNQETQYF. CDR3 sequence (DNA): TGTGCCAGCAGCGTTCTAGCGGGGAACCAAGAGACCCAGTACTTC.

The V call is TRBV12-3 or TRBV12-4, the J call TRBJ1-4; the match to TRBD1 covers 8 bases. V gave up 0 bases and J gave up 8 bases; unmatched junction bases: 8. CDR3 size: 16 residues. This chain's CDR3 is CASSLAAGGVGEKLFF. CDR3 coding DNA: TGTGCCAGCAGTTTAGCGGCAGGGGGCGTGGGGGAAAAACTGTTTTTT.

This clonotype came up many times. J is TRBJ1-1 and V is TRBV20-1, with no clear D. The V end lost 3 bases, the J end lost 5 bases, and 13 bases lay between the germline ends. There are 13 residues in the CDR3. The germline CDR1 and CDR2 sequences are DFQATT and SNEGSKA (reference sequence). The CDR3 region is CSARSGGVTEAFF. The DNA for the CDR3 is TGCAGTGCTAGGTCAGGCGGTGTTACTGAAGCTTTCTTT.

The CDR3 here is CASSVERYRSYEQYF. The CDR3 DNA reads TGCGCCAGCAGCGTAGAAAGGTATCGGTCCTACGAGCAGTACTTC. V is TRBV5-1 and J is TRBJ2-7; D gene uncertain. The CDR3 is 15 amino acids. Trimming took 4 bases from V and 1 from J, leaving 15 bases between them. Germline CDR1 SGHRS, CDR2 YFSETQ.

The chain is built from TRBV7-2 and TRBJ1-4; D remains unclear. The CDR3 runs 12 residues. CDR1 SGHTA and CDR2 FQGNSA come from the germline V gene. V lost 5 bases and J lost 8, with 9 bases in between. The CDR3 spells CASSQPGEKLFF. For the CDR3, the DNA is TGTGCCAGCAGCCAACCAGGAGAAAAACTGTTTTTT.

This clonotype was observed many times. The chain uses TRBV20-1 and TRBJ1-2; 7 bases align to TRBD1. The CDR3 sequence is 13 residues long. CDR1 is DFQATT and CDR2 is SNEGSKA in the germline V gene (reference sequence). Here the CDR3 DNA reads TGCGGCGCAGGGGGGGGGGCTAACTATGGCTACACCTTC. Protein: CGAGGGANYGYTF.

This clonotype was picked up one time. This chain joins TRBV5-6 and TRBJ2-7, with TRBD2 as a possible D gene (6 bases). V lost 1 base and J lost 9, with 20 bases in between. The CDR3 covers 15 residues. Germline V gene sequence: CDR1 SGHDT, CDR2 YYEEEE. The CDR3 bases are TGTGCCAGCAGCTTGACCCCGGAGGGCCAATTCGGGCAGTACTTC. It encodes CASSLTPEGQFGQYF.

The chain has TRBV28 and TRBJ2-7; TRBD2 aligns across 7 bases. Germline values: CDR1 MDHEN, CDR2 SYDVKM. This CDR3 is built from 15 residues. Germline trimming cut 6 bases from V and 1 base from J; bases unmatched to any gene: 9. CDR3 residues: CASSPGTIESYEQYF. CDR3 DNA sequence: TGTGCCAGCAGCCCCGGGACTATAGAATCCTACGAGCAGTACTTC.

V gene TRBV30 combines with J gene TRBJ2-1; 7 bases are shared with TRBD2. V was pared by 0 bases and J by 8 bases, with 4 bases of the junction left unmatched. Germline CDR1 reads GTSNPN; CDR2 reads SVGIG (reference sequence). The CDR3 has 13 residues. The CDR3 DNA follows: TGTGCCTGGAGTGTTATGGGGGGGGATGAGCAGTTCTTC. It codes for CAWSVMGGDEQFF.

Many counts were recorded for this clonotype. The gene calls are TRBV12-3 or TRBV12-4 and TRBJ1-1; no definite D call. Trimming shortened V by 2 bases and J by 1 base, and 17 bases separated the two germline ends. This CDR3 has 17 residues. The CDR3 region is CASSLRVRRETNTEAFF. Written as DNA, the CDR3 is TGTGCCAGCAGTTTACGTGTAAGGAGGGAGACGAACACTGAAGCTTTCTTT.

This clonotype showed up just a few times. This chain joins TRBV30 and TRBJ1-2; unclear D gene. V was clipped by 5 bases and J by 2 bases, with 3 bases between them. CDR3 size: 10 residues. Germline CDR1 is GTSNPN and CDR2 is SVGIG (reference sequence). CDR3 in DNA: TGTGCCTGGCAAAACTATGGCTACACCTTC. Translated: CAWQNYGYTF.

In this sample, this clonotype turned up many times. The chain recombines TRBV28 with TRBJ1-5, with D hard to call. V was pared by 2 bases and J by 2 bases, with 13 bases between. There are 16 residues in the CDR3. In germline, CDR1 is MDHEN, CDR2 SYDVKM. The CDR3 DNA follows: TGTGCCAGCAGTTTAATGGGTAGAGGCGGCAATCAGCCCCAGCATTTT. Translation gives CASSLMGRGGNQPQHF.